This record concerns one TCR beta chain sequence. This clonotype came up many times. The target of this receptor is not known. Base qualities are missing; no much larger clone stands one base away. The sample belongs to a study of breast tumors, draining lymph nodes, adjacent tissues (dated by TCRdb to about 2016). Regarding the complete study: TCR beta repertoires were compared across tumor, adjacent nontumor tissue and axillary lymph nodes obtained from breast cancer patients. In human breast cancer, the study set out to assess how tumor, surrounding tissue and draining lymph node repertoires relate to one another and whether T cells might be exchanged between them. Results and caveats for the whole study, not just this receptor: The study presented the conclusion that tumor T cells originate in lymph nodes as consistent with a hypothesis, not as something directly demonstrated. The data were considered consistent with most tumor T cells being derived from the lymph node and subsequently expanding within tumor tissue. Tumor and nontumor tissue repertoires were found to be significantly more similar in luminal-like than in basal-like breast cancer. Tumor T-cell repertoires showed less diversity than lymph node repertoires and more diversity than nontumor tissue repertoires, and tumor T-cell repertoires showed preferential V and J gene usage.

Sequenced using an Illumina HiSeq 2000. TCR beta chain libraries were generated by multiplex PCR amplification. The amplified TCR beta chain products were analyzed by high-throughput sequencing. The public reads were reanalyzed by TCRdb: fastp trimming at Q25, MiXCR alignment, in-frame beta chains only. All rows with the same CDR3 protein become a single entry with the most common DNA and genes. This sample has roughly 260,000 distinct CDR3 sequences in its table, and roughly 31% of those were observed once. The biggest ten clones account for more than 0.95% of the sample. The germline V gene encodes CDR1 SGHRS and CDR2 YFSETQ. A distance of 7 bases separates the germline ends of V and J, which lose 0 bases and 1 base respectively. The cysteine opens and the phenylalanine closes a CDR3 of 15 amino acids. The kept DNA is CDR3 alone, 45 bases in frame from the first base. The lymph node samples were taken from the axillary draining lymph nodes of breast cancer patients.

The sequencing sample was made of axillary lymph node tissue. The chain joins TRBV5-1 to TRBJ2-2, with the D gene call left open. The sequence came from a female donor with breast cancer. Some clones in this sample may be carry-over from other donors' samples. DNA sequence: TGCGCCAGCAGCTTGGCAGGAAAGAACACCGGGGAGCTGTTTTTT. Translated, this gives CASSLAGKNTGELFF.